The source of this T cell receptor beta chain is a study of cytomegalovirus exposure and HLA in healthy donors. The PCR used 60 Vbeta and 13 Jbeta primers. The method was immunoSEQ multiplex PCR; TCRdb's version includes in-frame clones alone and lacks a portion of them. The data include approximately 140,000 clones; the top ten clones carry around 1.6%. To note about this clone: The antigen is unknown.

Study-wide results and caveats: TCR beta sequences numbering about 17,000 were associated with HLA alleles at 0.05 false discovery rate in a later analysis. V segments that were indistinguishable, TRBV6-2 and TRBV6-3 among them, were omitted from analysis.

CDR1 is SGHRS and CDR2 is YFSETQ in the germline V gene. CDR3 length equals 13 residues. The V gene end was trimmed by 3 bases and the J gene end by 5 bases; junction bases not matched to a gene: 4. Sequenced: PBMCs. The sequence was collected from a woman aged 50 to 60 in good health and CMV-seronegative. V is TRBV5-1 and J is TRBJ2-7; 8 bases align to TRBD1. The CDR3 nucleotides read TGCGCCAGCAGCTCGGACAGGGTACACGAGCAGTACTTC. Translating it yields CASSSDRVHEQYF.